These 21 T cell receptor beta chains originate from one sample sequenced in a study of CD8+ T cells in alopecia areata. Sequencing templates came from extracted RNA that was reverse transcribed into cDNA. The method was immunoSEQ multiplex PCR; TCRdb's version includes in-frame clones alone and lacks a portion of them. In the table there are about 74,000 clones, 29% of which are singletons. The treatment was: oral pan-JAK inhibitor, 5-10 mg twice daily. This material consisted of CD8+ T cells sorted from blood, taken at week 4, from a patient treated with tofacitinib. The receptors stem from a human donor with alopecia areata.

V and J are TRBV11-2 and TRBJ1-2, with D unresolved. The CDR3 has 13 residues. The V and J ends lost 2 bases and 3 bases respectively, with 7 bases between them. Germline CDR1 and CDR2: SGHAT and FQNNGV. CDR3 region: CASSLNRDYGYTF. DNA for the CDR3: TGTGCCAGCAGCTTAAACAGAGACTATGGCTACACCTTC.

The chain combines TRBV9 with TRBJ2-1, with D perhaps TRBD2 (5 bases). Germline loops: CDR1 SGDLS, CDR2 YYNGEE. The CDR3 runs to 15 residues. Trimming removed 3 bases from V and 0 bases from J, with 10 bases in between. The DNA of the CDR3 is TGTGCCAGCAGCGGGACTCTAAGCTCCTACAATGAGCAGTTCTTC. It specifies CASSGTLSSYNEQFF.

This clone was counted a few times. J is TRBJ2-7 and V is TRBV7-9; 7 nucleotides align to TRBD1. This CDR3 is built from 15 residues. Germline lookup yields CDR1 SEHNR and CDR2 FQNEAQ (reference sequence). Losses at the gene ends were 5 bases for V and 3 bases for J; bases not matched to a gene: 10. The CDR3 is CASSGMGQSIYEQYF. CDR3 nucleotide sequence: TGTGCCAGCAGCGGCATGGGACAGTCGATCTACGAGCAGTACTTC. Drawing the rest from reference TRBV7-9 and TRBJ2-7, the complete variable domain is DTGVSQNPRHKITKRGQNVTFRCDPISEHNRLYWYRQTLGQGPEFLTYFQNEAQLEKSRLLSDRFSAERPKGSFSTLEIQRTEQGDSAMYLCASSGMGQSIYEQYFGPGTRLTVT.

This clone is large by share. One end of the junction fails to match germline, which may point to a read error. Different DNA sequences within this sample yield the same CDR3. The chain links TRBV18 to TRBJ2-1; D gene unclear. The CDR3 loop spans 13 amino acids. CDR1 and CDR2 (germline): KGHSH, LQKENI. In nucleotides, the CDR3 is TGTGCCAGCTCCCCACCGGGCGACAATGAGCAGTTCTTC. Translating it yields CASSPPGDNEQFF. The full variable domain, rest sourced from reference TRBV18 and TRBJ2-1, is NAGVMQNPRHLVRRRGQEARLRCSPMKGHSHVYWYRQLPEEGLKFMVYLQKENIIDESGMPKERFSAEFPKEGPSILRIQQVVRGDSAAYFCASSPPGDNEQFFGPGTRLTVL.

In its sample, this clone was seen a few times. A far larger clone lies a single base away; this is likely a read error. The chain combines TRBV25-1 with TRBJ2-7, with D hard to call. Germline-derived CDR1 and CDR2 are MGHDK and SYGVNS. The V end lost 5 bases, the J end lost 3 bases, and 5 bases lay between the germline ends. The CDR3 runs to 11 residues. The CDR3, as DNA: TGTGCCAGCAGTTTTGGCTACGAGCAGTACTTC. The encoded protein is CASSFGYEQYF.

This clone was seen more than once but under ten times. A read error may be the cause here, since a much bigger clone is one base away. The chain recombines TRBV6-1 with TRBJ1-5; D unresolved. The CDR3 sequence is 10 residues long. The ends were cut back, 3 bases at V and 6 bases at J, with 0 bases in the middle. Germline-derived CDR1 and CDR2 are MNHNS and SASEGT. The DNA for the CDR3 is TGTGCCAGCAGTGATCAGCCCCAGCATTTT. Translating gives CASSDQPQHF.

This clone was seen more than once but under ten times. V usage is TRBV11-2 and J usage is TRBJ2-5; D possibly uses TRBD1 or TRBD2 (5 bases each). Trimming took 5 bases from V and 0 from J, leaving 16 bases between them. CDR1 is SGHAT, CDR2 FQNNGV, per germline. This CDR3 has 16 residues. The CDR3 bases are TGTGCCAGCAGCCCCCTCTGGGGGTGGAACCAAGAGACCCAGTACTTC. Translation: CASSPLWGWNQETQYF. The whole variable domain, remainder taken from reference TRBV11-2 and TRBJ2-5, is EAGVAQSPRYKIIEKRQSVAFWCNPISGHATLYWYQQILGQGPKLLIQFQNNGVVDDSQLPKDRFSAERLKGVDSTLKIQPAKLEDSAVYLCASSPLWGWNQETQYFGPGTRLLVL.

V and J are TRBV29-1 and TRBJ2-7, with TRBD1 matching over 8 bases. After removal of 1 base from V and 2 bases from J, the junction contained 4 bases not matched to a gene. The CDR3 has 14 residues. CDR1 SQVTM and CDR2 ANQGSEA come from the germline V gene. This chain's CDR3 is CSVEGYRGAYEQYF. The CDR3 nucleotides are TGCAGCGTTGAAGGATACAGGGGGGCCTACGAGCAGTACTTC.

This clone occurred many times. The chain has TRBV27 and TRBJ2-7, with 14 positions matching TRBD2. CDR3 size: 15 residues. The V and J ends lost 6 bases and 2 bases, in that order; junction bases with no gene match: 3. Germline CDR1 MNHEY, CDR2 SMNVEV (reference sequence). CDR3 region: CASSPGLAGAYEQYF. The CDR3 nucleotides read TGTGCCAGCAGCCCGGGACTAGCGGGGGCCTACGAGCAGTACTTC.

V usage is TRBV29-1 and J usage is TRBJ2-1; TRBD2 matches at 11 bases. The J segment lost 3 bases and the V segment lost 5 bases, leaving 3 bases of the junction unmatched. This CDR3 has 14 residues. Germline CDR1 SQVTM, CDR2 ANQGSEA. CDR3 residues: CSVLGLADYNEQFF. CDR3 nucleotides: TGCAGCGTTCTGGGACTAGCGGACTACAATGAGCAGTTCTTC.

This clone appeared a few times. The chain carries TRBV29-1 and TRBJ1-2, with D tentatively TRBD1 (6 bases). CDR3 length: 13 residues. Germline CDR1 and CDR2: SQVTM and ANQGSEA. The V end lost 2 bases, the J end lost 8 bases, and 15 bases lay between the germline ends. This CDR3 reads CSVEITGWEGYTF. CDR3 sequence (DNA): TGCAGCGTTGAAATAACAGGGTGGGAGGGCTACACCTTC.

The chain employs TRBV6-6 and TRBJ2-5; D is unresolved. This CDR3 has 12 amino acids. Looked up from germline, CDR1 is MNHNY and CDR2 is SVGAGI (reference sequence). The germline V and J ends were trimmed by 2 bases and 2 bases, with 3 bases remaining between them. The CDR3 bases are TGTGCCAGCAGTTACCCACAAGAGACCCAGTACTTC. Amino acid sequence: CASSYPQETQYF.

This clone showed up just a few times. This chain joins TRBV5-1 and TRBJ2-7, with D perhaps matching TRBD1 (6 bases). Germline CDR1 and CDR2: SGHRS and YFSETQ. V shed 0 bases and J shed 5 bases, with 15 bases lying between them. The CDR3 length is 15 residues. The CDR3 loop reads CASSLDVQGVDEQYF. As DNA, the CDR3 is TGCGCCAGCAGCTTGGATGTACAGGGTGTCGACGAGCAGTACTTC. Filled out from reference TRBV5-1 and TRBJ2-7, the complete variable domain reads KAGVTQTPRYLIKTRGQQVTLSCSPISGHRSVSWYQQTPGQGLQFLFEYFSETQRNKGNFPGRFSGRQFSNSRSEMNVSTLELGDSALYLCASSLDVQGVDEQYFGPGTRLTVT.

The V call is TRBV30, the J call TRBJ2-5; possibly TRBD1 or TRBD2 for D (5 bases each). V dropped 4 bases and J dropped 2 bases, with 11 bases sitting between them. The CDR3 sequence is 13 residues long. Germline CDR1 and CDR2: GTSNPN and SVGIG (reference sequence). This chain's CDR3 is CAWIPGPQETQYF. CDR3 nucleotides: TGTGCCTGGATCCCGGGACCACAAGAGACCCAGTACTTC. The variable domain in full, with the rest retrieved from reference TRBV30 and TRBJ2-5, is SQTIHQWPATLVQPVGSPLSLECTVEGTSNPNLYWYRQAAGRGLQLLFYSVGIGQISSEVPQNLSASRPQDRQFILSSKKLLLSDSGFYLCAWIPGPQETQYFGPGTRLLVL.

The chain combines TRBV27 with TRBJ2-7, with D unclear. The CDR3 totals 14 residues. V lost 5 bases and J 0 bases, leaving 11 bases between the germline ends. Germline CDR1 reads MNHEY; CDR2 reads SMNVEV (reference sequence). The CDR3 bases are TGTGCCAGCAGTCCCGGCCTGGGCTCCTACGAGCAGTACTTC. Amino acid sequence: CASSPGLGSYEQYF.

V is TRBV29-1 and J is TRBJ2-7, with 7 bases identical to TRBD1. Per germline, CDR1 SQVTM and CDR2 ANQGSEA. J lost 0 bases, V lost 6 bases, and 8 bases had no gene match. The CDR3 contains 14 residues. CDR3 amino acids: CSVSGTASSYEQYF. The CDR3 nucleotides read TGCAGCGTGTCAGGGACAGCGAGCTCCTACGAGCAGTACTTC.

This clone was counted a few times. The V call is TRBV4-1, the J call TRBJ2-1; possible D gene TRBD1, 5 bases. In germline, CDR1 is MGHRA, CDR2 YSYEKL. The CDR3 runs to 18 residues. The V end lost 4 bases, the J end lost 1 base, and 20 bases lay between the germline ends. The CDR3 loop is CASSPRQTDLSSYNEQFF. CDR3 DNA sequence: TGCGCCAGCAGCCCCAGACAGACGGACCTTTCTTCCTACAATGAGCAGTTCTTC.

This clone was detected only a few times. V gene TRBV19 combines with J gene TRBJ2-1; the match to TRBD1 covers 8 bases. Losses at the gene ends were 5 bases for V and 1 base for J; bases not matched to a gene: 13. The germline V gene has CDR1 LNHDA and CDR2 SQIVND (reference sequence). This CDR3 comprises 18 residues. The CDR3: CASSRGIPGQGSYNEQFF. The CDR3 DNA follows: TGTGCCAGTAGTCGGGGCATACCAGGACAGGGATCCTACAATGAGCAGTTCTTC.

The V gene is TRBV9, the J gene TRBJ2-7; 8 nucleotides line up with TRBD2. The V gene end was trimmed by 1 base and the J gene end by 3 bases; junction bases not matched to a gene: 3. This CDR3 contains 14 residues. Germline lookup yields CDR1 SGDLS and CDR2 YYNGEE. DNA for the CDR3: TGTGCCAGCAGCGTAACTAGCGGATACTACGAGCAGTACTTC. Amino acid sequence: CASSVTSGYYEQYF. The whole variable domain, filled in from reference TRBV9 and TRBJ2-7, reads DSGVTQTPKHLITATGQRVTLRCSPRSGDLSVYWYQQSLDQGLQFLIQYYNGEERAKGNILERFSAQQFPDLHSELNLSSLELGDSALYFCASSVTSGYYEQYFGPGTRLTVT.

This clone was seen a handful of times. This chain joins TRBV7-9 and TRBJ2-1, with D unresolved. V dropped 8 bases and J dropped 2 bases, with 13 bases sitting between them. CDR1 is SEHNR and CDR2 is FQNEAQ in the germline V gene (reference sequence). The CDR3 spans 14 residues. The CDR3: CASGSGQTYNEQFF. CDR3 DNA: TGTGCCAGCGGTTCTGGGCAGACCTACAATGAGCAGTTCTTC.

This clone occurred a few times. This sequence joins TRBV29-1 and TRBJ2-5; D tentatively reads TRBD1 or TRBD2 (6 bases each). Trimming shortened V by 7 bases and J by 4 bases, and 19 bases separated the two germline ends. Germline V CDR1 and CDR2: SQVTM, ANQGSEA. The CDR3 runs to 14 residues. Here the CDR3 reads CSGGAGTGRETQYF. The CDR3 coding sequence is TGCAGCGGGGGGGCAGGGACCGGGCGAGAGACCCAGTACTTC.